Here is one T cell receptor beta chain with its context. Its antigen remains unidentified. These data are taken from a study of graft-versus-host responses after intestinal transplantation. Study conclusions and caveats: There were GvH clones found in recipient marrow, and some of them appeared first in ileum or blood.

There are 14 residues in the CDR3. Germline values: CDR1 MNHEY, CDR2 SVGAGI. Trimming cost V 6 bases and J 1 base, with 9 bases left between them. Some clones are missing from TCRdb's copy, which holds only in-frame ones; the method was immunoSEQ multiplex PCR. The repertoire holds tens of thousands of clones, with around 78% as singletons. Processing was applied to graft tissue in order to liberate intraepithelial and lamina propria lymphocytes. The J gene is TRBJ2-2, the V gene TRBV6-5; D is unclear. Sequenced here: ileum tissue, sampled 12 days after intestinal transplant. The TCR originated in a human patient who received an intestinal transplant, so some T cells may come from the graft donor. The CDR3: CASRPTENTGELFF. CDR3 bases: TGTGCCAGCAGACCCACAGAGAACACCGGGGAGCTGTTTTTT.